These 4 T cell receptor beta chains came from one sample sequenced in a study of regulatory T cells in long-lasting Graves disease. Construction of the TCR beta libraries employed iRepertoire HTBI primers in conjunction with Arm-PCR of CDR3 regions. TCRdb called the multiplex PCR reads again in MiXCR, with one record for every CDR3 protein. The profile shows around 450,000 distinct CDR3 sequences, about 16% of them singletons. The sample's time point: newly diagnosed GD, antithyroid drugs for less than 3 months. Preparation of the TCR library used RNA extracted from PBMCs. These data also formed part of another study, on T cells in Graves' hyperthyroidism and ophthalmopathy.

The sequencing used peripheral blood mononuclear cells (PBMCs), collected at new diagnosis, from a patient treated with antithyroid drugs. These receptors all come from a middle-aged man with Graves disease.

This clonotype appeared many times. The gene calls are TRBV24-1 and TRBJ2-1, with 8 bases aligning to TRBD2. The V and J ends lost 3 bases and 0 bases, in that order; junction bases with no gene match: 12. The CDR3 has 19 amino acids. Germline V lookup: CDR1 KGHDR, CDR2 SFDVKD. CDR3 sequence reads: CATSDPTPKRESSYNEQFF. Written as DNA, the CDR3 is TGTGCCACCAGTGATCCCACCCCCAAGCGGGAGAGCTCCTACAATGAGCAGTTCTTC.

This clonotype was recorded at least ten times. This sequence joins TRBV5-1 and TRBJ1-1; 7 nucleotides align to TRBD1. Germline-derived CDR1 and CDR2 are SGHRS and YFSETQ. The trim removed 5 bases at V and 3 bases at J, leaving 7 bases unmatched. The CDR3 consists of 14 residues. The CDR3 loop reads CASSPGTDYTEAFF. In DNA form, the CDR3 reads TGCGCCAGCAGTCCCGGGACAGATTACACTGAAGCTTTCTTT.

The genes are TRBV27 and TRBJ1-3, with no clear D. Germline CDR1 and CDR2: MNHEY and SMNVEV (reference sequence). This CDR3 spans 14 amino acids. Trimming cost V 6 bases and J 0 bases, with 9 bases left between them. The CDR3 nucleotides read TGTGCCAGCAGACAGACCTACTCTGGAAACACCATATATTTT. It codes for CASRQTYSGNTIYF.

In this sample, this clonotype turned up a few times. The chain uses TRBV28 and TRBJ2-3; the D gene is possibly TRBD2 (6 bases). CDR3 length: 15 amino acids. The germline gives CDR1 MDHEN, CDR2 SYDVKM. Trimming left V 2 bases short and J 1 base short, with 10 bases between. In DNA form, the CDR3 reads TGTGCCAGCAGTTTAAGGAGGGCGGGCACAGATACGCAGTATTTT. It specifies CASSLRRAGTDTQYF.